This T cell receptor (beta chain) came from a study of blood T cell repertoires in COVID-19. At the level of the study: Acute and convalescent COVID-19 specimens originated in the United States, Italy and Spain. From T cells, B-cell-depleted T cells, or PBMCs came the material, which was cDNA or gDNA.

In the original analysis: Estimation of nucleated cell counts relied on the amplification of reference gene primers. The repertoire was sequenced with immunoSEQ multiplex PCR; TCRdb's copy has only in-frame clones and lacks some. V and J calls and clone size come straight from that table; D and trimming were deduced from the DNA. The data contain about 170,000 clones, around 82% of them seen just once; the ten biggest clones take up approximately 18%. V was clipped by 5 bases and J by 10 bases, with 12 bases between them. CDR3 size: 13 residues. Sequenced: peripheral blood. The sequence was collected from a woman in her sixties or seventies who had recovered from COVID-19. V gene TRBV12-3 or TRBV12-4 combines with J gene TRBJ1-6; D is ambiguous. CDR3 DNA: TGTGCCAGCAGTCCCGCCGGGAGGTCACCCCTCCACTTT. As protein: CASSPAGRSPLHF.